These T cell receptor beta chains were read from a single sample in a study of blood T cell repertoires in COVID-19. The data were produced by immunoSEQ multiplex PCR, yet TCRdb's version contains in-frame clones alone and is incomplete. The data show around 300,000 clones, around 90% seen once. Sequencing input: peripheral blood. These receptors originate from a man aged 18-30 years with active or convalescent COVID-19. CDR3s include the opening cysteine and the closing phenylalanine or tryptophan. D genes are given only for firm matches. Some rows have no size entry. The others give once, few or many, or a class for an expanded clone.

j_gene | abundance | v_gene | d_gene | CDR3nt | CDR3aa
TRBJ2-3 | - | TRBV14 | - | TGTGCCAGCAGCCAAGTATCTACCCTCACAGATACGCAGTATTTT | CASSQVSTLTDTQYF
TRBJ1-5 | - | TRBV5-4 | TRBD1 | TGTGCCAGCAGCTGGGACAGGGCCCAATCTGGAATCAATCAGCCCCAGCATTTT | CASSWDRAQSGINQPQHF
TRBJ1-2 | - | TRBV10-3 | - | TGTGCCATCACTCGGGAATTAGGATCATATGGCTACACCTTC | CAITRELGSYGYTF
TRBJ2-1 | - | TRBV5-4 | TRBD1 | TGTGCCAGCAGTCCCTCCCCGGGACAGGGCCACAATGAGCAGTTCTTC | CASSPSPGQGHNEQFF
TRBJ2-7 | - | TRBV2 | - | TGTGCCAGCACTACCGGGGTTCCCTACGAGCAGTACTTC | CASTTGVPYEQYF
TRBJ2-5 | - | TRBV4-3 | - | TGCGCCAGCAGCCAAGCCGGGGAGACCCAGTACTTC | CASSQAGETQYF
TRBJ1-2 | once | TRBV6-4 | TRBD1 | TGTGCCAGCAGTGAGTCCCCCGGGACAGCGGGCTACACCTTC | CASSESPGTAGYTF
TRBJ2-4 | - | TRBV27 | - | TGTGCCAGCACCACAGGGACGGGGGGCAAAAACATTCAGTACTTC | CASTTGTGGKNIQYF
TRBJ1-2 | - | TRBV3-1/TRBV3-2 | TRBD1 | TGTGCCAGCAGCCAACGCGGCCCCGACAGGGACTATGGCTACACCTTC | CASSQRGPDRDYGYTF
TRBJ2-1 | once | TRBV9 | TRBD2 | TGTGCCAGCAGCGTAGAGGGCGGGGGGGTCTACAATGAGCAGTTCTTC | CASSVEGGGVYNEQFF
TRBJ2-7 | - | TRBV20-1 | TRBD2 | TGCAGTGCTAGTTCCCGGACTAGCGGCGAGTACGAGCAGTACTTC | CSASSRTSGEYEQYF
TRBJ1-3 | few | TRBV6-5 | TRBD1 | TGTGCCAGCAGTTTGGACAGGGGGAACACCATATATTTT | CASSLDRGNTIYF
TRBJ1-1 | - | TRBV19 | - | TGTGCCAGTAGACCACCCCACAAGGCCAACGCAGGAATGAACACTGAAGCTTTCTTT | CASRPPHKANAGMNTEAFF
TRBJ1-1 | many | TRBV6-5 | - | TGTGCCAGTATACTCCCGGGGAACACTGAAGCTTTCTTT | CASILPGNTEAFF
TRBJ1-4 | - | TRBV9 | - | TGTGCCAGCAGCGACTTTGCAACTAATGAAAAACTGTTTTTT | CASSDFATNEKLFF
TRBJ2-5 | - | TRBV5-1 | TRBD2 | TGCGCCAGCAGCTTGGGACTAGCGAGGGAGACCCAGTACTTC | CASSLGLARETQYF
TRBJ2-5 | - | TRBV10-2 | - | TGCGCCAGAAAGAGGGAATGGGCGGGGCACAGAGAGACCCAGTACTTC | CARKREWAGHRETQYF
TRBJ2-1 | - | TRBV7-2 | TRBD2 | TGTGCCAGCAGCCAATGGAGGACTAGCGGGGGGCACAATGAGCAGTTCTTC | CASSQWRTSGGHNEQFF
TRBJ2-2 | - | TRBV7-9 | - | TGTGCCAGCAGCTTTCTTCCCGGGGAGCTGTTTTTT | CASSFLPGELFF
TRBJ1-6 | - | TRBV2 | TRBD1 | TGTGCCAGCAGTGAAGTGTTGGGGCAGGGGGTGAATTCACCCCTCCACTTT | CASSEVLGQGVNSPLHF
TRBJ2-5 | once | TRBV5-1 | - | TGCGCCAGCAGCTTCGGAGAGACCCAGTACTTC | CASSFGETQYF
TRBJ1-2 | - | TRBV7-9 | - | TGTGCCAGCAGCTTAGGGAGGTCCGAAAGTAGCTATGGCTACACCTTC | CASSLGRSESSYGYTF
TRBJ1-1 | - | TRBV18 | TRBD1 | TGTGCCAGCTCACCCCGGGGACAGGGGGCGGGTAACACTGAAGCTTTCTTT | CASSPRGQGAGNTEAFF
TRBJ2-1 | - | TRBV4-2 | TRBD2 | TGTGCCAGCAGCCAAGACCGCGGGGGGACTTACAATGAGCAGTTCTTC | CASSQDRGGTYNEQFF
TRBJ2-2 | - | TRBV7-2 | TRBD2 | TGTGCCAGCAGCTTAGGAGCGGGGCACACCGGGGAGCTGTTTTTT | CASSLGAGHTGELFF
TRBJ1-1 | once | TRBV4-1 | - | TGCGCCAGCAGCCTCGACAGTTACACTGAAGCTTTCTTT | CASSLDSYTEAFF
TRBJ1-1 | many | TRBV2 | - | TGTGCCACCTCCTTGGCAGGGGTGGGGGTGAACACTGAAGCTTTCTTT | CATSLAGVGVNTEAFF
TRBJ1-3 | - | TRBV19 | TRBD1 | TGTGCCAGTGACACAGGGGTTGGAAACACCATATATTTT | CASDTGVGNTIYF
TRBJ1-1 | - | TRBV6-2/TRBV6-3 | - | TGTGCCAGCACCCCTAGGACAGTTTCGATGAACACTGAAGCTTTCTTT | CASTPRTVSMNTEAFF
TRBJ1-4 | - | TRBV29-1 | - | TGCAGCGCTGGACAGAGTAATGAAAAACTGTTTTTT | CSAGQSNEKLFF
TRBJ1-1 | - | TRBV5-5 | TRBD1 | TGTGCCAGCAGCTCGCAGGGGGACACTGAAGCTTTCTTT | CASSSQGDTEAFF